This record concerns one TCR beta chain sequence. What it binds is not known. Researchers extracted total RNA from unfractionated whole blood. Individual cDNA molecules received unique molecular identifiers in the library. Original data processing: Sample TCR totals centred on a median of around 95,000, ranging about 20,000 to 690,600. MiXCR was run by TCRdb on the reads, yielding one entry per CDR3 protein. These V and J calls are TCRdb output, not the study's own analysis. The sample carries about 120,000 distinct CDR3 sequences, 6.5% to 10% recorded once. This entry comes from a study of human T cells and chemical hapten exposure. Study in general: Small differences in pooled library volume mainly drove the variation in TCR yields per sample.

Whole-study results and caveats: No shift was seen in TCRs above 1 in 1000 frequency with DPC sensitization.

CDR1 is MNHNS and CDR2 is SASEGT in the germline V gene. CDR3 length: 15 residues. With 0 bases removed from V and 0 bases from J, the gap between germline ends came to 7 bases. The receptor's source is a human donor in good health. Some clones in this sample may be carry-over from other donors' samples. The sequenced sample was whole blood. The chain carries TRBV6-1 and TRBJ2-3; D unclear. For the CDR3, the DNA is TGTGCCAGCAGTGAAGCAGGACGGAGCACAGATACGCAGTATTTT. Its protein is CASSEAGRSTDTQYF.